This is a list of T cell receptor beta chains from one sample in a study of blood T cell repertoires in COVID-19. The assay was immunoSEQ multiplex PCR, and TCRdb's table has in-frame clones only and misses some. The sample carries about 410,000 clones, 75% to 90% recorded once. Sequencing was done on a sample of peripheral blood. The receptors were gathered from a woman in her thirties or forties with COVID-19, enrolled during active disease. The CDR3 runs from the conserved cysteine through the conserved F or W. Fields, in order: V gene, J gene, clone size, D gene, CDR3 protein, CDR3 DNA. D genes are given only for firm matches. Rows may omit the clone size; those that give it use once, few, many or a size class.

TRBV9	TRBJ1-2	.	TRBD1	CASSVESRRTGGDGGYTF	TGTGCCAGCAGCGTAGAAAGTCGGAGGACAGGAGGGGATGGTGGCTACACCTTC
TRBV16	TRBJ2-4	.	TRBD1	CASSRGQGAKNIQYF	TGTGCCAGCAGCCGAGGACAGGGGGCCAAAAACATTCAGTACTTC
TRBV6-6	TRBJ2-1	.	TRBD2	CASRNSPGGPYNEQFF	TGTGCCAGCAGGAACTCCCCGGGAGGGCCTTACAATGAGCAGTTCTTC
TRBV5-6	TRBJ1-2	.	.	CASSLQGNYGYTF	TGTGCCAGCAGCTTACAGGGTAACTATGGCTACACCTTC
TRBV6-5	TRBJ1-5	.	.	CASSSRDSNQPQHF	TGTGCCAGCAGCTCACGGGATAGCAATCAGCCCCAGCATTTT
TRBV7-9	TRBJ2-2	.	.	CASSPLGQLGVAGELFF	TGTGCCAGCAGCCCCCTTGGTCAGTTAGGAGTGGCCGGGGAGCTGTTTTTT
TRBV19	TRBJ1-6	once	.	CASRSFYNSPLHF	TGTGCCAGTAGGAGTTTCTATAATTCACCCCTCCACTTT
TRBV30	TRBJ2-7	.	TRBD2	CAWSYKRETVF	TGTGCCTGGAGTTATAAGCGGGAGACAGTATTC
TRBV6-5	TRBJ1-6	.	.	CASRDSYNSPLHF	TGTGCCAGCAGGGACAGCTATAATTCACCCCTCCACTTT
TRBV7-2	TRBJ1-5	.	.	CASSLSRGNQPQHF	TGTGCCAGCAGCTTATCCAGGGGCAATCAGCCCCAGCATTTT
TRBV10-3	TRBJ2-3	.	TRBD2	CAIKREAGADTQYF	TGTGCCATCAAAAGGGAAGCGGGGGCAGATACGCAGTATTTT